The clone carrying this TCR beta chain was seen a handful of times. This sample was included in a study of T cells after yellow fever vaccination. This CDR3 has 14 residues. The ends were cut back, 0 bases at V and 2 bases at J, with 7 bases in the middle. Per the germline V gene, CDR1 is SEHNR and CDR2 is FQNEAQ (reference sequence). TCRdb reanalysed the 5' RACE reads using MiXCR and keeps one entry per CDR3 protein. The top ten clones hold around 19% of a sample with around 350,000 distinct CDR3 sequences, roughly 11% of them seen once. The chain uses TRBV7-9 and TRBJ1-2; a weak D match, TRBD1 (5 bases). This clonotype originated in a man aged 18 to 30 who received the YFV17D yellow fever vaccine. This specimen consisted of PBMCs, obtained on the day of the first yellow fever vaccination. CDR3 sequence reads: CASSLARGNYGYTF. The CDR3 DNA reads TGTGCCAGCAGCTTAGCGCGGGGGAACTATGGCTACACCTTC. Full variable domain (remainder filled in from reference TRBV7-9 and TRBJ1-2): DTGVSQNPRHKITKRGQNVTFRCDPISEHNRLYWYRQTLGQGPEFLTYFQNEAQLEKSRLLSDRFSAERPKGSFSTLEIQRTEQGDSAMYLCASSLARGNYGYTFGSGTRLTVV.